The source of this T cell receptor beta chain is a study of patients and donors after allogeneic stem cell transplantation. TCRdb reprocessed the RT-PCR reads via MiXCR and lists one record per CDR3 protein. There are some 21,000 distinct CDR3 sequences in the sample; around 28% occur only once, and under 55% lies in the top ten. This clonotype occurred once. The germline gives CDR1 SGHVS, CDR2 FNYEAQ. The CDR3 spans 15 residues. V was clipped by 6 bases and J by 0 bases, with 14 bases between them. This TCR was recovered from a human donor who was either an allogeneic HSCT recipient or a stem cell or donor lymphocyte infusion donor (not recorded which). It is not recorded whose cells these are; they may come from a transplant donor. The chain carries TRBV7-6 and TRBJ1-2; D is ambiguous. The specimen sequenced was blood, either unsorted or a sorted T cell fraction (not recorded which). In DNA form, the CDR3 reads TGTGCCAGCAGTTTAAGGCCGGGATCTAACTATGGCTACACCTTC. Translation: CASSLRPGSNYGYTF.